One sample yielded the 7 T cell receptor beta chains listed below, sequenced in a study of post-analysis software for immune sequencing data. Study observations and caveats: There were five TRBV segments more frequent in patients than controls, and TRBV5-6, TRBV5-1 and TRBV20-1 were among them.

Each TCR beta cDNA library carried unique molecular identifiers. Each CDR3 protein gets one entry after TCRdb re-called the PCR reads with MiXCR. This sample carries fewer than 850,000 distinct CDR3 sequences, about 45% of them seen once, and the ten largest clones take 4.9%. These receptors' antigens are unknown. Sequenced material: blood. These receptors were obtained from a girl between 5 and 17 years old with multiple sclerosis.

There are a few counts of this clonotype. V and J are TRBV6-5 and TRBJ2-7; TRBD1 aligns across 9 bases. The CDR3 loop spans 15 amino acids. V dropped 5 bases and J dropped 3; count of bases not matched to a gene: 8. The germline V gene encodes CDR1 MNHEY and CDR2 SVGAGI. The CDR3 bases are TGTGCCAGCAGTCGATCACCGGGACAGGGCTACGAGCAGTACTTC. It encodes CASSRSPGQGYEQYF.

The gene calls are TRBV19 and TRBJ2-1; 8 bases line up with TRBD2. The CDR3 extends over 14 amino acids. Per germline, CDR1 LNHDA and CDR2 SQIVND (reference sequence). Losses at the gene ends were 7 bases for V and 4 bases for J; bases not matched to a gene: 6. CDR3 in DNA: TGTGCCAGTAATAGCGGGGAAATATACAATGAGCAGTTCTTC. Its translation: CASNSGEIYNEQFF.

The chain has TRBV6-1 and TRBJ2-3; 8 bases match TRBD1. Germline loops: CDR1 MNHNS, CDR2 SASEGT. Germline trimming cut 4 bases from V and 6 bases from J; bases unmatched to any gene: 9. CDR3 length: 15 residues. CDR3 sequence: CASSALLTGVDTQYF. The CDR3 DNA reads as TGTGCCAGCAGTGCCCTATTGACAGGGGTGGATACGCAGTATTTT.

This clonotype has only a few counts. V is TRBV20-1 and J is TRBJ2-7; 12 bases map to TRBD2. The CDR3 covers 18 residues. V shed 3 bases, J shed 2 bases, and the junction held 14 bases outside the gene matches. The germline V gene encodes CDR1 DFQATT and CDR2 SNEGSKA (reference sequence). Written as DNA, the CDR3 is TGCAGTGCTAGCCCAGGTTGGGGTTCTAGCGGGAGGGCCTACGAGCAGTACTTC. It translates to CSASPGWGSSGRAYEQYF.

This chain links TRBV13 with TRBJ2-1; D remains ambiguous. CDR1 and CDR2 from the germline V gene are PRHDT and FYEKMQ (reference sequence). This CDR3 contains 14 residues. The V and J ends lost 1 base and 6 bases respectively, with 10 bases between them. CDR3 in amino acids: CASSLVAWANEQFF. CDR3 bases: TGTGCCAGCAGCTTAGTGGCGTGGGCCAATGAGCAGTTCTTC.

This CDR3 is CSARNLAGAYNEQFF. The CDR3 DNA is TGCAGTGCTAGGAACCTAGCGGGAGCCTACAATGAGCAGTTCTTC. This chain connects TRBV20-1 to TRBJ2-1, with 10 nucleotides matching TRBD2. CDR1 DFQATT and CDR2 SNEGSKA come from the germline V gene (reference sequence). The CDR3 extends over 15 amino acids. The trim removed 3 bases at V and 2 bases at J, leaving 4 bases unmatched.

This clonotype was observed a few times. The chain joins TRBV24-1 to TRBJ2-1; TRBD2 matches at 9 bases. The CDR3 has 17 amino acids. The V gene end was trimmed by 1 base and the J gene end by 1 base; junction bases not matched to a gene: 4. Germline loops: CDR1 KGHDR, CDR2 SFDVKD. This CDR3 reads CATSDFPSGGSYNEQFF. CDR3 nucleotide sequence: TGTGCCACCAGTGATTTCCCCAGCGGGGGGTCCTACAATGAGCAGTTCTTC.